This TCR beta chain was captured in a study of blood T cell repertoires in COVID-19. Study in general: Acute-phase and convalescent COVID-19 samples originated in the United States, Italy and Spain.

This CDR3 is 14 amino acids long. Germline CDR1 and CDR2: SGHRS and YFSETQ. Between the trimmed V and J ends, which lost 7 bases and 0 bases, there was a span of 12 bases. The protocol was immunoSEQ multiplex PCR, while the TCRdb copy is restricted to in-frame clones and leaves out a portion. The sample lists roughly 250,000 clones, around 90% occurring once. The rearrangement links TRBV5-1 to TRBJ2-3; D may be TRBD1 (6 bases). Sequenced sample: PBMCs or T cells enriched from blood (not recorded which). This receptor was identified in a woman between 25 and 40 years old with acute COVID-19. In nucleotides, the CDR3 is TGCGCCAGCGGGGGCTCTTCTAGCACAGATACGCAGTATTTT. Protein sequence: CASGGSSSTDTQYF.